This T cell receptor (beta chain) was captured by sequencing in a study of spatial heterogeneity in lung cancer. Study details: Sequencing consistently turned up more beta-chain sequences than alpha-chain sequences.

The CDR3 runs to 14 residues. V lost 7 bases and J lost 5, with 15 bases in between. This clonotype was counted ten times or more. TCRdb fed the 5' RACE reads into MiXCR, producing one record per CDR3 protein. The table lists over 45,000 distinct CDR3 sequences, 12% of them singletons, with roughly 32% in the top ten. Time point here: blood at routine non-recurrence follow-up after resection. From tumor, nontumor lung or frozen PBMC, whole RNA was taken unsorted for sequencing. The TCR originated in a male donor with early-stage non-small cell lung cancer. Sequenced here: PBMCs, sampled at follow-up. This rearrangement joins TRBV12-3 or TRBV12-4 to TRBJ2-1; possibly TRBD2 for D (6 bases). The CDR3 reads CASTKTRQHNEQFF. The CDR3 coding sequence is TGTGCCAGCACCAAGACTAGGCAGCACAATGAGCAGTTCTTC.